The rows below give T cell receptor beta chains drawn from one sample of a study of cytomegalovirus exposure and HLA in healthy donors. Profiled with immunoSEQ multiplex PCR; TCRdb holds only in-frame clones, not every one. This sample has 150,000 to 200,000 clones, with around nine tenths found just once. Sequencing was performed on PBMCs. The origin of the receptors is a man between 18 and 35 years old in good health and CMV-seropositive. Both conserved end residues are part of each CDR3.

>TRBV10-3|TRBJ2-7|13
CATGLAEDYEQYF
>TRBV4-1|TRBJ2-7|14
CASSLPGTGREQYF
>TRBV30|TRBJ1-2|13
CAWSVGQGYGYTF
>TRBV19|TRBJ1-1|12
CASTTGETEAFF
>TRBV2|TRBJ1-4|14
CASSVGQGTEKLFF
>TRBV28|TRBJ2-1|14
CATGQLAGSNEQFF
>TRBV5-6|TRBJ2-1|15
CASSRGTMGRNEQFF
>TRBV7-9|TRBJ2-3|12
CAVRKSTDTQYF
>TRBV7-7|TRBJ2-1|16
CASSLSLDSGGREQFF
>TRBV7-6|TRBJ1-2|15
CASSLGTGYSYGYTF
>TRBV4-3|TRBJ2-4|17
CASSQEAGVRAKNIQYF
>TRBV11-3|TRBJ2-2|15
CASSPGQDITGELFF
>TRBV6-1|TRBJ2-7|13
CASSDAPGNEQYF
>TRBV29-1|TRBJ2-5|12
CSVGQGQETQYF
>TRBV28|TRBJ2-7|15
CASSLGGGQGYEQYF
>TRBV6-1|TRBJ2-3|16
CASSEAWRARIDTQYF
>TRBV6-4|TRBJ2-3|16
CASSVTGTTGTDTQYF
>TRBV7-2|TRBJ2-1|16
CASSSVGLAAYNEQFF
>TRBV11-2|TRBJ1-1|10
CASSLTEAFF
>TRBV27|TRBJ2-1|14
CASSLWAPYNEQFF
>TRBV10-3|TRBJ2-5|13
CAISELAKMTQYF
>TRBV4-3|TRBJ2-3|13
CASSHYRDWTQYF
>TRBV6-5|TRBJ2-7|15
CASSTRGGRSYEQYF
>TRBV6-6|TRBJ2-5|16
CASSYPPGVGEETQYF
>TRBV9|TRBJ2-3|14
CASSVWGGTDTQYF
>TRBV6-5|TRBJ1-2|15
CASSSPSRRSYGYTF
>TRBV5-5|TRBJ1-1|17
CASSTLRDRTKNTEAFF
>TRBV4-3|TRBJ2-2|19
CASSQEAGQGFANTGELFF
>TRBV19|TRBJ1-3|16
CASRISPADDGNTIYF
>TRBV6-5|TRBJ1-2|13
CASSYSRPYGYTF
>TRBV2|TRBJ1-3|15
CASSARGASGNTIYF
>TRBV29-1|TRBJ2-1|17
CSVGGLAGEGNYNEQFF
>TRBV6-1|TRBJ2-3|14
CASSGLAGVHTQYF
>TRBV9|TRBJ2-7|15
CASSPSGGSLYEQYF
>TRBV27|TRBJ1-4|13
CASSRQVNEKLFF
>TRBV9|TRBJ1-1|17
CASSGPGQGRIGHEAFF
>TRBV15|TRBJ2-3|16
CATSPELLQNTDTQYF
>TRBV5-4|TRBJ2-3|14
CASSLIGATDTQYF
>TRBV29-1|TRBJ1-1|15
CSVEAPSGVETEAFF
>TRBV5-8|TRBJ2-1|13
CASSLGLVYEQFF
>TRBV6-5|TRBJ2-3|16
CASSYSFRGGTDTQYF
>TRBV6-5|TRBJ2-7|13
CASWGDRGDEQYF
>TRBV2|TRBJ1-4|13
CASSRDRVEKLFF
>TRBV5-4|TRBJ2-1|15
CASRRGLSSYNEQFF
>TRBV9|TRBJ2-5|17
CASSVGASGGAEETQYF
>TRBV11-2|TRBJ2-1|14
CASSLRVTGDEQFF
>TRBV5-1|TRBJ2-5|15
CASSFGSGAEETQYF
>TRBV7-9|TRBJ2-1|15
CASSFGDTPYNEQFF
>TRBV2|TRBJ2-7|16
CASRPLGSGSHNEQYF
>TRBV29-1|TRBJ2-2|14
CSVGQGPYTGELFF
>TRBV6-6|TRBJ2-5|15
CASSPGGSSGRTQYF
>TRBV11-3|TRBJ2-3|16
CASSTGQGRHTDTQYF
>TRBV19|TRBJ1-5|13
CASSRDRGQPQHF
>TRBV7-9|TRBJ1-2|14
CASSLEGQVNGYTF
>TRBV7-3|TRBJ2-1|12
CASSFLAGEQFF
>TRBV6-5|TRBJ2-5|16
CASSYSTGTGAETQYF
>TRBV15|TRBJ1-6|16
CATSRGSTGGDSPLHF
>TRBV9|TRBJ2-2|17
CASSVDPGQGETGELFF
>TRBV4-3|TRBJ1-2|14
CASSQGVQGNGYTF
>TRBV30|TRBJ2-7|12
CAWSGGSYEQYF